This passage covers 26 T cell receptor beta chains from one sample sequenced in a study of T cell responses to AZD1222 COVID-19 vaccine. TCRdb's copy holds only in-frame clones and misses some; the assay was immunoSEQ multiplex PCR. The table lists some 180,000 clones, 90% to 95% of them singletons. This sample comprised peripheral blood, obtained 28 days after the second AZD1222 dose. Receptor source: an adult who received the AZD1222 COVID-19 vaccine.

The rearrangement links TRBV4-3 to TRBJ1-2, with 7 bases identical to TRBD1. The germline gives CDR1 LGHNA, CDR2 YSLEER. Unmatched junction bases numbered 12, after V lost 4 bases and J lost 10 bases. The CDR3 contains 14 residues. For the CDR3, the DNA is TGCGCCAGCAGCCCAAATTGGGACAGACTTTTCTACACCTTC. Its protein is CASSPNWDRLFYTF.

The chain links TRBV18 to TRBJ1-4; D not certain. The V gene lost 6 bases and the J gene lost 2 bases, with 7 bases spanning the gap. The CDR3 has 13 residues. Germline V gene lookup returns CDR1 KGHSH and CDR2 LQKENI. The CDR3 sequence is CASSANTNEKLFF. The CDR3, as DNA: TGTGCCAGCTCCGCCAACACTAATGAAAAACTGTTTTTT.

This chain uses TRBV5-1 with TRBJ2-7; possible D gene TRBD2, 5 bases. Germline V gene data show CDR1 as SGHRS and CDR2 as YFSETQ. This CDR3 contains 14 residues. V lost 4 bases to trimming and J lost 0 bases, with 11 bases between them. CDR3 sequence: CASSPHGSSYEQYF. The CDR3 nucleotides read TGCGCCAGCAGCCCCCATGGGAGCTCCTACGAGCAGTACTTC. Variable domain in full (rest from reference TRBV5-1 and TRBJ2-7): KAGVTQTPRYLIKTRGQQVTLSCSPISGHRSVSWYQQTPGQGLQFLFEYFSETQRNKGNFPGRFSGRQFSNSRSEMNVSTLELGDSALYLCASSPHGSSYEQYFGPGTRLTVT.

The V and J genes are TRBV29-1 and TRBJ1-2, with 11 positions matching TRBD1. Germline V gene lookup returns CDR1 SQVTM and CDR2 ANQGSEA. The CDR3 spans 15 residues. V trimming: 7 bases; J trimming: 3 bases; junction bases outside the gene matches: 10. The CDR3 region has the DNA TGCAGCGCCCTAGGACAGGGGGCATTGTACTATGGCTACACCTTC. Amino acids: CSALGQGALYYGYTF.

This CDR3 is CASSFLGSGANVLTF. Here the CDR3 DNA reads TGTGCCAGCAGCTTCCTTGGGTCTGGGGCCAACGTCCTGACTTTC. The chain uses TRBV7-2 and TRBJ2-6; D not resolved. V was pared by 3 bases and J by 1 base, with 7 bases between. This CDR3 comprises 15 residues. From germline, CDR1 is SGHTA and CDR2 FQGNSA.

The chain uses TRBV27 and TRBJ2-2; a possible D gene is TRBD2 (5 bases). The CDR3 runs to 14 residues. Per germline, CDR1 MNHEY and CDR2 SMNVEV (reference sequence). V gave up 6 bases and J gave up 4 bases, with 12 bases separating them. The CDR3 is CASSIPGSTGELFF. In DNA, the CDR3 is TGTGCCAGCAGCATCCCGGGGTCCACCGGGGAGCTGTTTTTT.

The CDR3 is CASSLGGGHYEQYF. The CDR3 region has the DNA TGTGCCAGCAGCTTGGGGGGCGGTCACTACGAGCAGTACTTC. This chain joins TRBV5-5 and TRBJ2-7; D is perhaps TRBD1 (5 bases). This CDR3 comprises 14 residues. Germline V gene data show CDR1 as SGHKS and CDR2 as YYEKEE (reference sequence). V was trimmed by 0 bases and J by 3 bases, leaving 10 bases between them.

The V call is TRBV18, the J call TRBJ1-6, with D perhaps TRBD1 (5 bases). This CDR3 spans 17 amino acids. Germline V gene data show CDR1 as KGHSH and CDR2 as LQKENI. The V end lost 3 bases, the J end lost 0 bases, and 12 bases lay between the germline ends. In nucleotides, the CDR3 is TGTGCCAGCTCACCGGAGGCAGGGAGCTCCTATAATTCACCCCTCCACTTT. Its protein is CASSPEAGSSYNSPLHF.

The V gene is TRBV7-9, the J gene TRBJ2-3; 7 bases align to TRBD1. This CDR3 region has 14 residues. V shed 1 base, J shed 5 bases, and the junction held 3 bases outside the gene matches. Germline CDR1 is SEHNR and CDR2 is FQNEAQ (reference sequence). In DNA form, the CDR3 reads TGTGCCAGCAGCTTAGAAGGGGGCCAAGATACGCAGTATTTT. Translating gives CASSLEGGQDTQYF.

J is TRBJ1-1 and V is TRBV19; TRBD1 aligns across 7 bases. Germline lookup yields CDR1 LNHDA and CDR2 SQIVND (reference sequence). CDR3 length: 14 residues. The V and J ends lost 3 bases and 6 bases, in that order; junction bases with no gene match: 7. CDR3 nucleotides: TGTGCCAGTAGTATGACAGGGTCGGGCGCTGAAGCTTTCTTT. Protein product: CASSMTGSGAEAFF. Drawing the rest from reference TRBV19 and TRBJ1-1, the complete variable domain is DGGITQSPKYLFRKEGQNVTLSCEQNLNHDAMYWYRQDPGQGLRLIYYSQIVNDFQKGDIAEGYSVSREKKESFPLTVTSAQKNPTAFYLCASSMTGSGAEAFFGQGTRLTVV.

The chain couples TRBV5-4 to TRBJ1-4, with no clear D. From germline, CDR1 is SGHNT and CDR2 YYREEE (reference sequence). Trimming cost V 2 bases and J 0 bases, with 11 bases left between them. CDR3 size: 16 residues. This chain's CDR3 is CASSFVGAPTNEKLFF. The CDR3 nucleotides read TGTGCCAGCAGCTTTGTGGGCGCTCCAACTAATGAAAAACTGTTTTTT.

The J gene is TRBJ2-2, the V gene TRBV30; D unclear. V lost 8 bases and J lost 1, with 11 bases in between. The V gene's germline CDR1 is GTSNPN and CDR2 SVGIG (reference sequence). This CDR3 has 13 residues. As DNA, the CDR3 is TGTGCCAGACGGTCGCTGAACACCGGGGAGCTGTTTTTT. Its translation: CARRSLNTGELFF. The variable domain in full, completed from reference TRBV30 and TRBJ2-2, reads SQTIHQWPATLVQPVGSPLSLECTVEGTSNPNLYWYRQAAGRGLQLLFYSVGIGQISSEVPQNLSASRPQDRQFILSSKKLLLSDSGFYLCARRSLNTGELFFGEGSRLTVL.

J is TRBJ1-6 and V is TRBV27, with D unclear. Germline V gene sequence: CDR1 MNHEY, CDR2 SMNVEV (reference sequence). V lost 2 bases and J lost 10, with 9 bases in between. There are 13 residues in the CDR3. The DNA of the CDR3 is TGTGCCAGCAGTTTACATGAGAAATCACCCCTCCACTTT. This translates into CASSLHEKSPLHF.

This sequence joins TRBV28 and TRBJ1-5; D is undetermined. The CDR3 totals 13 residues. Germline assignment: CDR1 MDHEN and CDR2 SYDVKM. V dropped 3 bases and J dropped 7 bases, with 10 bases sitting between them. CDR3 in DNA: TGTGCCAGCAGTTTCGAGGGCTGGCAGCCCCAGCATTTT. The encoded protein is CASSFEGWQPQHF.

This chain uses TRBV12-3 or TRBV12-4 with TRBJ1-1, with 8 bases lining up with TRBD1. Trimming took 3 bases from V and 10 from J; bases not matched to a gene: 4. The CDR3 runs to 12 residues. CDR3 protein: CASSLDRAGAFF. For the CDR3, the DNA is TGTGCCAGCAGTTTGGACAGGGCAGGAGCTTTCTTT.

The chain has TRBV19 and TRBJ1-5, with 8 bases matching TRBD1. Trimming took 5 bases from V and 11 from J; bases not matched to a gene: 11. The CDR3 consists of 14 residues. Germline CDR1 LNHDA, CDR2 SQIVND (reference sequence). CDR3 nucleotides: TGTGCCAGTAGTCTTACTGGACAGGGAGGGACCCAGCATTTT. Translated: CASSLTGQGGTQHF.

This rearrangement joins TRBV6-1 to TRBJ2-7; the D is unclear. There are 14 residues in the CDR3. Trimming left V 0 bases short and J 0 bases short, with 6 bases between. Germline values: CDR1 MNHNS, CDR2 SASEGT. CDR3 DNA sequence: TGTGCCAGCAGTGAAGCGTTCAGCTCCTACGAGCAGTACTTC. Its protein is CASSEAFSSYEQYF.

The chain couples TRBV3-1 (or the pseudogene TRBV3-2) to TRBJ1-4; 9 bases agree with TRBD1. This CDR3 is built from 15 residues. Germline CDR1 reads LGHDT; CDR2 reads YNNKEL (reference sequence). V lost 4 bases and J lost 8; bases outside the gene matches: 8. The CDR3 spells CASSLRQGVVEKLFF. The CDR3 DNA follows: TGTGCCAGCAGCCTTCGACAGGGGGTAGTGGAAAAACTGTTTTTT.

This clone was picked up a small number of times. V usage is TRBV4-1 and J usage is TRBJ1-5; D perhaps matches TRBD1 (5 bases). Per the germline V gene, CDR1 is MGHRA and CDR2 is YSYEKL. V lost 4 bases and J 6 bases, leaving 10 bases between the germline ends. The CDR3 is made up of 13 amino acids. This CDR3 reads CASSRTRGQPQHF. CDR3 nucleotide sequence: TGCGCCAGCAGCCGAACAAGGGGTCAGCCCCAGCATTTT.

The genes are TRBV3-1 (or the pseudogene TRBV3-2) and TRBJ2-2; D gene ambiguous. This CDR3 has 20 residues. Trimming took off 0 bases at V and 0 bases at J, with 20 bases between the two ends. Per the germline V gene, CDR1 is LGHDT and CDR2 is YNNKEL (reference sequence). In DNA form, the CDR3 reads TGTGCCAGCAGCCAAGAGTTTACACCTCGAACGAAATCGAACACCGGGGAGCTGTTTTTT. Translating it yields CASSQEFTPRTKSNTGELFF.

This chain connects TRBV6-4 to TRBJ2-7, with 8 bases lining up with TRBD2. Germline-derived CDR1 and CDR2 are MRHNA and SNTAGT. The CDR3 has 14 amino acids. With 4 bases clipped from V and 3 bases from J, the junction kept 5 bases outside the gene matches. CDR3 nucleotide sequence: TGTGCCAGCAGTGGAAGAGCGGGGGACTACGAGCAGTACTTC. It encodes CASSGRAGDYEQYF.

V is TRBV27 and J is TRBJ2-7; D is perhaps TRBD2 (6 bases). The length of the CDR3 is 14 residues. V was pared by 3 bases and J by 5 bases, with 14 bases between. CDR1 is MNHEY and CDR2 is SMNVEV in the germline V gene (reference sequence). CDR3 in amino acids: CASSFVGGLDEQYF. The CDR3 DNA follows: TGTGCCAGCAGTTTTGTCGGGGGTTTAGACGAGCAGTACTTC.

CDR3 bases: TGTGCCAGCAGTGGACTCACAGGATTCGCGAACACCGGGGAGCTGTTTTTT. Translation gives CASSGLTGFANTGELFF. V is TRBV25-1 and J is TRBJ2-2; D might be TRBD1 (5 bases). Germline V gene sequence: CDR1 MGHDK, CDR2 SYGVNS. This CDR3 contains 17 residues. V lost 4 bases to trimming and J lost 0 bases, with 15 bases between them.

CDR3: CASSQLRDGGYEQYF. The DNA for the CDR3 is TGTGCCAGCAGCCAGCTCCGGGACGGAGGCTACGAGCAGTACTTC. This chain joins TRBV7-7 and TRBJ2-7; D might be TRBD1 or TRBD2, each matching 5 bases. Germline CDR1 and CDR2: SSHAT and FNYEAQ (reference sequence). The CDR3 is 15 amino acids. Trimming stripped 5 bases from V and 3 bases from J, with 17 bases between.

This chain uses TRBV7-2 with TRBJ2-3; perhaps TRBD2 as D (5 bases). V lost 2 bases, J lost 1 base, and 16 bases lay in between. Germline V gives CDR1 SGHTA, CDR2 FQGNSA. This CDR3 has 17 residues. The DNA for the CDR3 is TGTGCCAGCAGCTTAAATGGGCCTAGCTTAGGCACAGATACGCAGTATTTT. This translates into CASSLNGPSLGTDTQYF.

A word on this clone: The same CDR3 also results from other DNA sequences found in this sample. This rearrangement joins TRBV5-6 to TRBJ1-2; D remains unclear. This CDR3 spans 13 amino acids. Germline lookup yields CDR1 SGHDT and CDR2 YYEEEE. The V and J ends lost 0 bases and 1 base respectively, with 4 bases between them. This chain's CDR3 is CASSLGGNYGYTF. The CDR3 DNA is TGTGCCAGCAGCTTGGGCGGTAACTATGGCTACACCTTC.